This passage covers 10 T cell receptor beta chains from one sample sequenced in a study of identical twins. TCRdb used MiXCR to reprocess the 5' RACE reads, holding one entry per CDR3 protein. Of 690,000 or so distinct CDR3 sequences listed, around 6.1% were seen once; the top ten hold approximately 1.6%. Material for sequencing was naive T cells sorted from blood. The receptor set was obtained from a man aged 18 to 30 in good health.

The V call is TRBV12-5, the J call TRBJ1-2; 7 bases are shared with TRBD1. The CDR3 has 16 residues. The V gene end was trimmed by 0 bases and the J gene end by 3 bases; junction bases not matched to a gene: 7. Germline CDR1 is LGHNT and CDR2 is FRNRAP. The CDR3, as DNA: TGTGCTAGTGGTTTGGTTGCGGGACAGTACTACTATGGCTACACCTTC. It encodes CASGLVAGQYYYGYTF.

The gene calls are TRBV24-1 and TRBJ2-1, with 15 positions matching TRBD2. Unmatched junction bases numbered 4, after V lost 4 bases and J lost 4 bases. The CDR3 totals 17 residues. The germline CDR1 and CDR2 sequences are KGHDR and SFDVKD. The CDR3 sequence: CATSDGLAGGLYNEQFF. The CDR3 DNA sequence: TGTGCCACCAGTGACGGACTAGCGGGAGGGCTGTACAATGAGCAGTTCTTC.

The chain recombines TRBV4-1 with TRBJ1-1; no firm D call. Deletions cut 2 bases from V and 4 bases from J, with 14 bases between. The CDR3 length is 15 residues. In germline, CDR1 is MGHRA, CDR2 YSYEKL. CDR3 in amino acids: CASSQSPGVFTEAFF. Written as DNA, the CDR3 is TGCGCCAGCAGCCAAAGCCCGGGAGTTTTCACTGAAGCTTTCTTT.

Ten or more counts support this clonotype. The chain couples TRBV10-3 to TRBJ2-7, with 10 nucleotides matching TRBD2. This CDR3 is built from 15 residues. The germline gives CDR1 ENHRY, CDR2 SYGVKD. Trimming cost V 6 bases and J 2 bases; bases outside gene matches: 7. The CDR3 DNA is TGTGCCATCAGCCCGAGCGGGAGGGCCCCCTACGAGCAGTACTTC. The encoded protein is CAISPSGRAPYEQYF.

This clonotype was observed a handful of times. The chain couples TRBV18 to TRBJ2-3; the match to TRBD2 covers 8 bases. The CDR3 spans 15 residues. The V gene's germline CDR1 is KGHSH and CDR2 LQKENI. V dropped 0 bases and J dropped 3; count of bases not matched to a gene: 2. The CDR3 DNA reads TGTGCCAGCTCACCACCTAGCGGGACGACAGATACGCAGTATTTT. It encodes CASSPPSGTTDTQYF.

There are many counts of this clonotype. The gene calls are TRBV2 and TRBJ1-5; 7 bases are a match to TRBD1. V trimming: 4 bases; J trimming: 5 bases; junction bases outside the gene matches: 8. Germline V lookup: CDR1 SNHLY, CDR2 FYNNEI. The CDR3 runs 15 residues. The DNA of the CDR3 is TGTGCCAGCAGTGGGGACAGTCTTAGGGATCAGCCCCAGCATTTT. This encodes CASSGDSLRDQPQHF.

This clonotype was seen a handful of times. This chain links TRBV5-1 with TRBJ1-4; D gene uncertain. The CDR3 contains 14 residues. Germline lookup yields CDR1 SGHRS and CDR2 YFSETQ. V was shortened by 1 base and J by 3 bases, with 7 bases between the two germline ends. The CDR3 nucleotides are TGCGCCAGCAGCTTGCCAGCCCCTAATGAAAAACTGTTTTTT. It specifies CASSLPAPNEKLFF. Complete variable domain (other parts from reference TRBV5-1 and TRBJ1-4): KAGVTQTPRYLIKTRGQQVTLSCSPISGHRSVSWYQQTPGQGLQFLFEYFSETQRNKGNFPGRFSGRQFSNSRSEMNVSTLELGDSALYLCASSLPAPNEKLFFGSGTQLSVL.

This clonotype has ten or more counts. The CDR3 here is CASSRQGWDSPLHF. The CDR3 DNA sequence: TGCGCCAGCAGCCGCCAGGGCTGGGATTCACCCCTCCACTTT. The chain recombines TRBV5-1 with TRBJ1-6; D is possibly TRBD1 (5 bases). Germline lookup yields CDR1 SGHRS and CDR2 YFSETQ. The V end was cut by 4 bases, the J end by 8 bases, with 13 bases between. The CDR3 sequence is 14 residues long.

This clonotype was counted many times. The J gene is TRBJ2-2, the V gene TRBV25-1; 7 bases fit TRBD1. J was trimmed by 0 bases and V by 4 bases; bases with no gene match: 2. Germline CDR1 and CDR2: MGHDK and SYGVNS. The CDR3 runs to 15 residues. This CDR3 is CASSVTGTNTGELFF. In DNA, the CDR3 is TGTGCCAGCAGTGTGACAGGGACGAACACCGGGGAGCTGTTTTTT.

This clonotype was detected ten times or more. The rearrangement links TRBV27 to TRBJ1-5; D gene unclear. This CDR3 is 15 amino acids long. Germline-derived CDR1 and CDR2 are MNHEY and SMNVEV (reference sequence). The V end was cut by 5 bases, the J end by 1 base, with 12 bases between. The CDR3, as DNA: TGTGCCAGCAGTCTCGGACCGGGGAGCAATCAGCCCCAGCATTTT. It yields the protein CASSLGPGSNQPQHF.